This is a list of T cell receptor beta chains from one sample in a study of T-cell reconstitution after alpha-beta-depleted transplantation in children. One entry per CDR3 protein, called by TCRdb with MiXCR from the PCR reads. Of about 6,100 distinct CDR3 sequences in the sample, 15% to 20% were seen once. The material sequenced was PBMCs, mostly from graft donor cells, taken 60 days after TCRalphabeta/CD19-depleted stem cell transplant. These receptors were obtained from a male patient younger than 18 who had a stem cell transplant for acute myeloid leukemia, so the T cells may come from the graft donor. The CDR3 runs from the conserved cysteine through the conserved F or W. The order of the fields is D gene, CDR3 length, V gene, CDR3 protein. The D gene is left open where the match is weak.

D gene: NA
CDR3 length: 16
V gene: TRBV5-1
CDR3 protein: CASSLGRGDYNSPLHF

D gene: NA
CDR3 length: 16
V gene: TRBV29-1
CDR3 protein: CSVDLQGAHSYNEQFF

D gene: NA
CDR3 length: 13
V gene: TRBV7-2
CDR3 protein: CASTGRSYNEQFF

D gene: NA
CDR3 length: 16
V gene: TRBV28
CDR3 protein: CASRFTGFLKGYGYTF

D gene: TRBD1
CDR3 length: 16
V gene: TRBV28
CDR3 protein: CASSLSGLGGPSPLHF

D gene: NA
CDR3 length: 13
V gene: TRBV7-2
CDR3 protein: CASSPSLYNEQFF

D gene: TRBD2
CDR3 length: 16
V gene: TRBV5-4
CDR3 protein: CASSLPGTSGTGELFF

D gene: NA
CDR3 length: 13
V gene: TRBV20-1
CDR3 protein: CSAQGDRNQPHHF

D gene: NA
CDR3 length: 13
V gene: TRBV6-2/TRBV6-3
CDR3 protein: CASSRAGRNEQFF

D gene: NA
CDR3 length: 14
V gene: TRBV7-8
CDR3 protein: CASSFWTSNTEAFF

D gene: NA
CDR3 length: 12
V gene: TRBV3-1
CDR3 protein: CASSQNTDTQYF